This TCR beta chain is drawn from a study of beta chain features in type 1 diabetes. The whole isolated RNA underwent reverse transcription, so sequencing captured expressed TCRB transcripts. Here immunoSEQ multiplex PCR was the method, and the copy in TCRdb shows in-frame clones only, minus some. The sample yields about 160,000 clones, about 9% seen once. Findings and limits, study-wide: Within each of all four CD4+ subsets, Type 1 diabetes patients had TCRB CDR3s that were moderately but significantly shorter.

This clone was recorded a few times. Its target is not known. Sequenced: central memory CD4+ T cells from blood. The TCR comes from a woman under 30 with type 1 diabetes.

CDR3 nucleotide sequence: TGTGCCAGCAGCCCCCCAGGCGGGAGGGTCGAGCAGTACTTC. Translated: CASSPPGGRVEQYF. The chain has TRBV7-2 and TRBJ2-7, with 9 nucleotides matching TRBD2. The CDR3 runs 14 residues. Trimming removed 5 bases from V and 6 bases from J; junction bases left unmatched: 8. Germline-derived CDR1 and CDR2 are SGHTA and FQGNSA.